The 23 T cell receptor beta chains given below trace back to one sample, sequenced in a study of T-cell reconstitution after alpha-beta-depleted transplantation in children. Unique molecular identifiers were incorporated when the TCRbeta library was constructed. From the PCR reads, TCRdb called clonotypes with MiXCR, one entry per CDR3 protein. The repertoire holds a few hundred thousand distinct CDR3 sequences, with around a tenth as singletons. The sequencing here drew on PBMCs from the stem cell graft donor, taken from the stem cell graft. The receptors originated from a human donor who donated a stem cell graft to a child with acute lymphoblastic leukemia.

This clonotype was observed a handful of times. The chain couples TRBV5-1 to TRBJ2-7, with D maybe TRBD2 (6 bases). Germline CDR1 SGHRS, CDR2 YFSETQ. V lost 4 bases to trimming and J lost 2 bases, with 13 bases between them. The length of the CDR3 is 14 residues. The CDR3 loop reads CASSPPQRAYEQYF. CDR3 bases: TGCGCCAGCAGCCCTCCTCAGCGGGCCTACGAGCAGTACTTC.

The J gene is TRBJ2-1, the V gene TRBV20-1, with D perhaps TRBD2 (8 bases). Germline lookup yields CDR1 DFQATT and CDR2 SNEGSKA (reference sequence). This CDR3 spans 18 amino acids. The V and J ends lost 1 base and 7 bases respectively, with 26 bases between them. Here the CDR3 DNA reads TGCAGTGCTAGAGGAGGGGGCAAGGGGACTAGAGGACGGAATGAGCAGTTCTTC. It is translated as CSARGGGKGTRGRNEQFF.

This rearrangement joins TRBV12-3 or TRBV12-4 to TRBJ1-1; no clear D. The CDR3 consists of 15 residues. Trimming cost V 5 bases and J 1 base, with 14 bases left between them. The CDR3, as DNA: TGTGCCAGCAGTCCGCGGACGGGCCGGAACACTGAAGCTTTCTTT. Amino acid sequence: CASSPRTGRNTEAFF.

This clonotype was seen a few times. The chain recombines TRBV20-1 with TRBJ2-7, with 8 bases matching TRBD2. CDR3 length: 18 residues. The germline V gene has CDR1 DFQATT and CDR2 SNEGSKA (reference sequence). V lost 3 bases, J lost 3 bases, and 19 bases stayed unmatched. The CDR3 sequence: CSASVSSGYPRLYYEQYF. The CDR3 DNA follows: TGCAGTGCTAGTGTTTCTAGCGGGTACCCGCGACTATACTACGAGCAGTACTTC.

This clonotype has more than one count but fewer than ten. The J gene is TRBJ2-1, the V gene TRBV20-1; TRBD1 agrees at 7 bases. V lost 3 bases to trimming and J lost 2 bases; unmatched junction nucleotides: 7. Germline CDR1 reads DFQATT; CDR2 reads SNEGSKA (reference sequence). This CDR3 has 15 amino acids. The chain's CDR3 is CSARVGQGAYNEQFF. DNA for the CDR3: TGCAGTGCTAGGGTGGGTCAGGGGGCCTACAATGAGCAGTTCTTC.

This clonotype was observed a handful of times. This chain connects TRBV7-9 to TRBJ1-4; D unresolved. Trimming cost V 1 base and J 5 bases, with 2 bases left between them. The CDR3 extends over 12 amino acids. The germline gives CDR1 SEHNR, CDR2 FQNEAQ (reference sequence). CDR3 DNA sequence: TGTGCCAGCAGCTTAGGGAATGAAAAACTGTTTTTT. It specifies CASSLGNEKLFF.

This chain joins TRBV7-2 and TRBJ2-1, with 7 bases identical to TRBD2. This CDR3 contains 15 residues. Germline V lookup: CDR1 SGHTA, CDR2 FQGNSA. Trimming at V came to 5 bases and at J to 3 bases, leaving 7 bases not matched to a gene. The CDR3 DNA sequence: TGTGCCAGCAGCCCGCGGGAGTCTTTCTACAATGAGCAGTTCTTC. Residues: CASSPRESFYNEQFF.

The chain joins TRBV9 to TRBJ1-3; maybe TRBD1 (6 bases). Trimming cost V 1 base and J 0 bases, with 14 bases left between them. Germline CDR1 SGDLS, CDR2 YYNGEE. This CDR3 spans 17 amino acids. As DNA, the CDR3 is TGTGCCAGCAGCGTAATGGACAGATTTTCCTCTGGAAACACCATATATTTT. It translates to CASSVMDRFSSGNTIYF. The complete variable domain, with remaining parts taken from reference TRBV9 and TRBJ1-3, reads DSGVTQTPKHLITATGQRVTLRCSPRSGDLSVYWYQQSLDQGLQFLIQYYNGEERAKGNILERFSAQQFPDLHSELNLSSLELGDSALYFCASSVMDRFSSGNTIYFGEGSWLTVV.

This clonotype was seen a handful of times. The rearrangement uses TRBV9 and TRBJ1-1; tentative D call: TRBD1 (5 bases). Trimming took off 1 base at V and 6 bases at J, with 10 bases between the two ends. The CDR3 runs 13 residues. Germline CDR1 SGDLS, CDR2 YYNGEE. Written as DNA, the CDR3 is TGTGCCAGCAGCGTAATTCTAGGGGCTGAAGCTTTCTTT. Its translation is CASSVILGAEAFF.

The table lists this clonotype with a few counts. V gene TRBV11-2 combines with J gene TRBJ2-3; 8 nucleotides match TRBD2. Germline values: CDR1 SGHAT, CDR2 FQNNGV. The V gene end was trimmed by 0 bases and the J gene end by 0 bases; junction bases not matched to a gene: 5. The CDR3 covers 17 residues. The CDR3 region is CASSLEAGGRSTDTQYF. DNA of the CDR3: TGTGCCAGCAGCTTAGAGGCGGGCGGGAGGAGCACAGATACGCAGTATTTT.

The V call is TRBV2, the J call TRBJ2-7; 13 bases align to TRBD2. CDR1 SNHLY and CDR2 FYNNEI come from the germline V gene. Trimming at V came to 6 bases and at J to 1 base, leaving 3 bases not matched to a gene. This CDR3 contains 15 residues. CDR3 sequence (DNA): TGTGCCAGCAGGGGGGGACTAGCGGGGTCCTACGAGCAGTACTTC. Translating it yields CASRGGLAGSYEQYF.

This clonotype was counted only a few times. This chain joins TRBV7-8 and TRBJ2-7, with D perhaps matching TRBD1 (6 bases). V dropped 3 bases and J dropped 4 bases, with 16 bases sitting between them. The CDR3 runs to 15 residues. Germline V gene sequence: CDR1 SGHVS, CDR2 FQNEAQ. DNA of the CDR3: TGTGCCAGCAGCTTGGCCGACTCCCAGGGGTACGAGCAGTACTTC. This gives the protein CASSLADSQGYEQYF.

This clonotype has just a few counts. The chain uses TRBV7-9 and TRBJ2-3; tentatively, D is TRBD2 (5 bases). The V end was cut by 7 bases, the J end by 0 bases, with 14 bases between. This CDR3 is built from 15 residues. Germline CDR1 and CDR2: SEHNR and FQNEAQ (reference sequence). The DNA for the CDR3 is TGTGCCAGCAACCCGTTGGGAGAGAGCACAGATACGCAGTATTTT. It yields the protein CASNPLGESTDTQYF.

This clonotype was picked up a small number of times. The rearrangement links TRBV5-6 to TRBJ2-5; the match to TRBD1 covers 10 bases. Per the germline V gene, CDR1 is SGHDT and CDR2 is YYEEEE. V lost 2 bases to trimming and J lost 5 bases; unmatched junction nucleotides: 3. The CDR3 contains 14 residues. CDR3 residues: CASSLWTGGETQYF. DNA of the CDR3: TGTGCCAGCAGCTTATGGACAGGGGGGGAGACCCAGTACTTC.

The rearrangement uses TRBV7-9 and TRBJ2-1; weak D call: TRBD1 (5 bases). V dropped 5 bases and J dropped 1 base, with 9 bases sitting between them. Germline V CDR1 and CDR2: SEHNR, FQNEAQ (reference sequence). CDR3 length equals 14 residues. DNA for the CDR3: TGTGCCAGCAGCAAGGACAATTCCTACAATGAGCAGTTCTTC. Translation: CASSKDNSYNEQFF.

This clonotype was seen more than once but under ten times. The rearrangement uses TRBV7-2 and TRBJ2-3; possibly TRBD1 for D (5 bases). V lost 2 bases and J lost 0, with 12 bases in between. Germline V lookup: CDR1 SGHTA, CDR2 FQGNSA. The CDR3 is 16 residues long. The CDR3 sequence: CASSLRQLTSTDTQYF. As DNA, the CDR3 is TGTGCCAGCAGCTTACGACAGCTAACTAGCACAGATACGCAGTATTTT.

This chain's CDR3 is CASSTGTTDYEQYF. In DNA, the CDR3 is TGCGCCAGCAGCACCGGGACAACAGACTACGAGCAGTACTTC. The V gene is TRBV5-1, the J gene TRBJ2-7; D is possibly TRBD1 (6 bases). V dropped 4 bases and J dropped 3 bases, with 14 bases sitting between them. The CDR3 totals 14 residues. Germline CDR1 and CDR2: SGHRS and YFSETQ.

This clonotype was seen repeatedly, ten times or more. The rearrangement links TRBV11-2 to TRBJ2-5, with 8 bases fitting TRBD2. V gave up 1 base and J gave up 5 bases; unmatched junction bases: 18. The CDR3 extends over 19 amino acids. Germline V gene lookup returns CDR1 SGHAT and CDR2 FQNNGV. This CDR3 reads CASSLVVISAGGTAETQYF. The CDR3 nucleotides are TGTGCCAGCAGCTTAGTAGTGATTTCCGCGGGAGGAACAGCGGAGACCCAGTACTTC.

This clonotype was detected ten times or more. This rearrangement joins TRBV20-1 to TRBJ2-7; no clear D. Trimming took off 4 bases at V and 6 bases at J, with 10 bases between the two ends. This CDR3 spans 11 amino acids. Germline loops: CDR1 DFQATT, CDR2 SNEGSKA (reference sequence). The CDR3 reads CSAMVGSEQYF. The CDR3 DNA reads TGCAGTGCTATGGTAGGAAGCGAGCAGTACTTC.

In its sample, this clonotype was seen many times. This chain joins TRBV27 and TRBJ2-7, with D unresolved. CDR1 is MNHEY and CDR2 is SMNVEV in the germline V gene (reference sequence). The V gene lost 0 bases and the J gene lost 4 bases, with 10 bases spanning the gap. The CDR3 totals 14 residues. CDR3 sequence (DNA): TGTGCCAGCAGTTTATCGGGGAACAGTTACGAGCAGTACTTC. This gives the protein CASSLSGNSYEQYF.

Ten or more counts support this clonotype. The chain recombines TRBV7-8 with TRBJ2-1; D gene unclear. CDR1 is SGHVS and CDR2 is FQNEAQ in the germline V gene. Trimming took off 0 bases at V and 8 bases at J, with 14 bases between the two ends. The CDR3 extends over 15 amino acids. The CDR3 nucleotides read TGTGCCAGCAGCTTAGCGCCCCGGGTGTTATATGAGCAGTTCTTC. Translating gives CASSLAPRVLYEQFF.

The CDR3 loop is CASRETGVQEKLFF. The CDR3, as DNA: TGTGCCAGCAGGGAGACAGGGGTACAAGAAAAACTGTTTTTT. V gene TRBV2 combines with J gene TRBJ1-4, with 8 bases identical to TRBD1. Trimming took 6 bases from V and 8 from J; bases not matched to a gene: 8. This CDR3 is built from 14 residues. The germline V gene has CDR1 SNHLY and CDR2 FYNNEI.

This clonotype was found many times. The chain combines TRBV5-1 with TRBJ2-1; 8 bases align to TRBD2. Germline V gene data show CDR1 as SGHRS and CDR2 as YFSETQ. The CDR3 has 16 residues. V lost 4 bases to trimming and J lost 0 bases; unmatched junction nucleotides: 6. As DNA, the CDR3 is TGCGCCAGCAGCCAAGGGGCGGGAGGCTCCTACAATGAGCAGTTCTTC. It specifies CASSQGAGGSYNEQFF.